Listed here are 22 T cell receptor beta chains from one sample, sequenced in a study of CD4 T cells in relation to SARS-CoV-2 and coronaviruses. Clones were sequenced by immunoSEQ multiplex PCR, and TCRdb holds only the in-frame ones, with some missing. The sample gives some 16,000 clones, over 75% of which show up once; approximately 10% is in the top ten. CD4+ T cells from unexposed donors were obtained before the COVID-19 pandemic (2011-2018). The cells were cultured for roughly 11 days before CD4+ T cells were isolated. Antigens for these TCRs are unknown. The material sequenced was CD4+ T cells from PBMCs, cultured in vitro. These receptors originate from a human donor in good health.

This clone was recorded once. The gene calls are TRBV19 and TRBJ2-5; maybe TRBD1 (6 bases). This CDR3 region has 15 residues. Germline V lookup: CDR1 LNHDA, CDR2 SQIVND (reference sequence). The V gene lost 6 bases and the J gene lost 5 bases, with 19 bases spanning the gap. The CDR3 sequence: CASSMQGYPGETQYF. The CDR3 DNA is TGTGCCAGTAGCATGCAGGGGTATCCAGGCGAGACCCAGTACTTC.

The chain employs TRBV5-1 and TRBJ1-6; possible D gene TRBD1, 6 bases. With 1 base removed from V and 8 bases from J, the gap between germline ends came to 13 bases. Germline V gene lookup returns CDR1 SGHRS and CDR2 YFSETQ. The CDR3 totals 15 residues. CDR3: CASSLSYREDSPLHF. CDR3 bases: TGCGCCAGCAGCTTGTCGTACAGGGAGGATTCACCCCTCCACTTT.

This sequence joins TRBV6-5 and TRBJ2-3; 15 positions agree with TRBD2. This CDR3 has 15 amino acids. V lost 8 bases and J lost 3; bases outside the gene matches: 3. CDR1 and CDR2 from the germline V gene are MNHEY and SVGAGI. The CDR3 is CASGTSGRLTDTQYF. As DNA, the CDR3 is TGTGCCAGCGGGACTAGCGGGAGGTTGACAGATACGCAGTATTTT.

The V gene is TRBV5-5, the J gene TRBJ1-4; D not resolved. The V end was cut by 1 base, the J end by 8 bases, with 9 bases between. Germline V CDR1 and CDR2: SGHKS, YYEKEE (reference sequence). CDR3 length: 13 amino acids. Here the CDR3 DNA reads TGTGCCAGCAGCTTGTGGGTTCAGGAAAAACTGTTTTTT. It is translated as CASSLWVQEKLFF.

V gene TRBV20-1 combines with J gene TRBJ2-2; D gene uncertain. The V end was cut by 3 bases, the J end by 0 bases, with 5 bases between. Germline CDR1 DFQATT, CDR2 SNEGSKA (reference sequence). This CDR3 region has 13 residues. CDR3 residues: CSASFSNTGELFF. CDR3 DNA sequence: TGCAGTGCTAGTTTTTCGAACACCGGGGAGCTGTTTTTT.

The V call is TRBV7-3, the J call TRBJ2-3; D is unresolved. V gave up 2 bases and J gave up 0 bases, with 9 bases separating them. This CDR3 has 15 residues. Germline loops: CDR1 SGHTA, CDR2 FQGTGA. CDR3: CASSLDRTSTDTQYF. The CDR3 DNA reads TGTGCCAGCAGCTTAGACCGTACTAGCACAGATACGCAGTATTTT.

This chain connects TRBV10-2 to TRBJ2-7; 10 nucleotides align to TRBD2. The CDR3 loop spans 13 amino acids. The trim removed 5 bases at V and 7 bases at J, leaving 5 bases unmatched. The V gene's germline CDR1 is WSHSY and CDR2 SAAADI. The CDR3 coding sequence is TGCGCCAGCAGTAGCGGGAGGGCCGGGGAGCAGTACTTC. Residues: CASSSGRAGEQYF.

This chain joins TRBV19 and TRBJ2-1, with D tentatively TRBD1 (6 bases). Trimming pared 1 base from V and 6 bases from J, leaving 7 bases between. This CDR3 region has 13 residues. CDR1 LNHDA and CDR2 SQIVND come from the germline V gene (reference sequence). The CDR3 coding sequence is TGTGCCAGTAGTATAGGACAGGTCAATGAGCAGTTCTTC. Translation gives CASSIGQVNEQFF.

The rearrangement joins TRBV20-1 to TRBJ2-1; either TRBD1 or TRBD2 may fit D (5 bases each). Trimming took 3 bases from V and 9 from J, leaving 24 bases between them. This CDR3 is built from 16 residues. The germline V gene has CDR1 DFQATT and CDR2 SNEGSKA (reference sequence). CDR3 bases: TGCAGTGCTAGTTCTTTTTCACGGGGCCCCACCGGTGAGCAGTTCTTC. It codes for CSASSFSRGPTGEQFF.

The chain combines TRBV2 with TRBJ1-5; unclear D gene. This CDR3 has 15 residues. V dropped 1 base and J dropped 5 bases, with 12 bases sitting between them. CDR1 and CDR2 (germline): SNHLY, FYNNEI. The DNA of the CDR3 is TGTGCCAGCAGTGAAGATGTCCAGGATTATCAGCCCCAGCATTTT. Protein product: CASSEDVQDYQPQHF.

The rearrangement joins TRBV2 to TRBJ1-1; D may be TRBD1 (6 bases). V shed 6 bases and J shed 1 base, with 9 bases lying between them. The CDR3 is made up of 13 amino acids. Germline assignment: CDR1 SNHLY and CDR2 FYNNEI. The DNA for the CDR3 is TGTGCCAGCAGATCGGACAGGAACACTGAAGCTTTCTTT. Its translation: CASRSDRNTEAFF.

The J gene is TRBJ1-2, the V gene TRBV11-2; 8 bases map to TRBD1. V shed 5 bases, J shed 8 bases, and the junction held 10 bases outside the gene matches. This CDR3 is 14 amino acids long. The germline V gene encodes CDR1 SGHAT and CDR2 FQNNGV. CDR3 in DNA: TGTGCCAGCAGCCCGACGCAGGGGGCGAGGGGCTACACCTTC. It codes for CASSPTQGARGYTF.

This clone was seen only a few times. The rearrangement links TRBV5-1 to TRBJ2-7; 7 nucleotides align to TRBD2. V shed 0 bases, J shed 1 base, and the junction held 7 bases outside the gene matches. The CDR3 is made up of 16 amino acids. Germline lookup yields CDR1 SGHRS and CDR2 YFSETQ. The CDR3 sequence: CASSLDLAALSYEQYF. CDR3 nucleotides: TGCGCCAGCAGCTTGGATCTAGCGGCTCTATCCTACGAGCAGTACTTC.

J is TRBJ2-3 and V is TRBV24-1, with 9 bases that match TRBD1. The germline V gene encodes CDR1 KGHDR and CDR2 SFDVKD. This CDR3 region has 16 residues. Losses at the gene ends were 0 bases for V and 3 bases for J; bases not matched to a gene: 3. As DNA, the CDR3 is TGTGCCACCAGTGATTTGCGGGGGACAGGGACAGATACGCAGTATTTT. It translates to CATSDLRGTGTDTQYF.

V gene TRBV5-1 combines with J gene TRBJ2-1; 10 nucleotides match TRBD2. V lost 3 bases to trimming and J lost 2 bases; unmatched junction nucleotides: 5. Germline CDR1 and CDR2: SGHRS and YFSETQ. The CDR3 covers 16 residues. This chain's CDR3 is CASSSGTSGAYNEQFF. Here the CDR3 DNA reads TGCGCCAGCAGCTCGGGAACTAGCGGGGCCTACAATGAGCAGTTCTTC. Filled out from reference TRBV5-1 and TRBJ2-1, the complete variable domain reads KAGVTQTPRYLIKTRGQQVTLSCSPISGHRSVSWYQQTPGQGLQFLFEYFSETQRNKGNFPGRFSGRQFSNSRSEMNVSTLELGDSALYLCASSSGTSGAYNEQFFGPGTRLTVL.

J is TRBJ1-2 and V is TRBV18; 7 nucleotides align to TRBD1. V shed 5 bases, J shed 4 bases, and the junction held 4 bases outside the gene matches. CDR1 and CDR2 from the germline V gene are KGHSH and LQKENI. This CDR3 has 13 residues. This CDR3 is CASSETGTYGYTF. The CDR3 region has the DNA TGTGCCAGCTCAGAGACAGGGACCTATGGCTACACCTTC. The complete variable domain, with remaining parts taken from reference TRBV18 and TRBJ1-2, reads NAGVMQNPRHLVRRRGQEARLRCSPMKGHSHVYWYRQLPEEGLKFMVYLQKENIIDESGMPKERFSAEFPKEGPSILRIQQVVRGDSAAYFCASSETGTYGYTFGSGTRLTVV.

The genes are TRBV28 and TRBJ1-4, with 8 positions matching TRBD1. The germline V gene has CDR1 MDHEN and CDR2 SYDVKM. The CDR3 extends over 14 amino acids. The ends lost 8 bases at V and 6 bases at J; junction bases unmatched: 8. The CDR3 sequence is CASGRTGPDEKLFF. CDR3 sequence (DNA): TGTGCCAGCGGGAGGACAGGGCCTGATGAAAAACTGTTTTTT.

This chain uses TRBV27 with TRBJ2-7; a weak D match, TRBD2 (6 bases). Germline-derived CDR1 and CDR2 are MNHEY and SMNVEV (reference sequence). The CDR3 is made up of 13 amino acids. V was clipped by 4 bases and J by 7 bases, with 14 bases between them. The CDR3 region is CASSWGDVGEQYF. The CDR3 DNA reads TGTGCCAGCAGTTGGGGGGATGTGGGGGAGCAGTACTTC.

V gene TRBV5-1 combines with J gene TRBJ2-2; 7 nucleotides agree with TRBD1. Germline loops: CDR1 SGHRS, CDR2 YFSETQ. V was clipped by 0 bases and J by 2 bases; unmatched bases: 4. The CDR3 spans 16 residues. CDR3 coding DNA: TGCGCCAGCAGCTTGGCCGGGACAGCTAACACCGGGGAGCTGTTTTTT. Residues: CASSLAGTANTGELFF. The full variable domain, its missing parts supplied by reference TRBV5-1 and TRBJ2-2, is KAGVTQTPRYLIKTRGQQVTLSCSPISGHRSVSWYQQTPGQGLQFLFEYFSETQRNKGNFPGRFSGRQFSNSRSEMNVSTLELGDSALYLCASSLAGTANTGELFFGEGSRLTVL.

The chain links TRBV18 to TRBJ1-1, with D unresolved. Between the trimmed V and J ends, which lost 3 bases and 5 bases, there was a span of 10 bases. The CDR3 is 13 amino acids. Germline loops: CDR1 KGHSH, CDR2 LQKENI. The DNA for the CDR3 is TGTGCCAGCTCACCCCAGTACGGGACTGAAGCTTTCTTT. It encodes CASSPQYGTEAFF.

This clone was seen a handful of times. The chain couples TRBV7-6 to TRBJ2-2; 11 bases line up with TRBD2. This CDR3 has 15 residues. In germline, CDR1 is SGHVS, CDR2 FNYEAQ. V shed 5 bases and J 7 bases; nucleotides not matched to a gene: 6. The CDR3 DNA reads TGTGCCAGCAGCCCGACTAGCGGGACTGGCGGGGAGCTGTTTTTT. Its translation is CASSPTSGTGGELFF.

The chain joins TRBV10-1 to TRBJ2-7; 9 nucleotides match TRBD1. This CDR3 has 15 residues. V lost 4 bases to trimming and J lost 5 bases; unmatched junction nucleotides: 9. Germline values: CDR1 WNHNN, CDR2 SYGVQD (reference sequence). DNA of the CDR3: TGCGCCAGCAGTGGCCCCGGGACAGGGATCAACGAGCAGTACTTC. Its translation is CASSGPGTGINEQYF.